These 13 T cell receptor beta chains were sequenced from one sample in a study of blood T cells in healthy people across ages. The second PCR ran about 6 to 11 cycles with a sample-barcoded 5' primer and J-beta primers. TCRdb recomputed calls from the 5' RACE reads with MiXCR, one row per CDR3 protein. The sample carries more than 650,000 distinct CDR3 sequences, 25% to 30% recorded once. These data were likewise used in another study, on T cells of mothers and their children.

Source material: blood. These receptors came from a boy under 18 in good health.

The V gene is TRBV5-5, the J gene TRBJ2-2; no clear D gene. There are 14 residues in the CDR3. The germline CDR1 and CDR2 sequences are SGHKS and YYEKEE (reference sequence). The germline V and J ends were trimmed by 2 bases and 4 bases, with 9 bases remaining between them. The CDR3 protein is CASSFWQSTGELFF. The CDR3 region has the DNA TGTGCCAGCAGCTTCTGGCAGAGCACCGGGGAGCTGTTTTTT.

In nucleotides, the CDR3 is TGTGCCAGCAGTTCGGCTGTCGACAGGCAAAAGGCCAAAAACATTCAGTACTTC. Translating gives CASSSAVDRQKAKNIQYF. The chain links TRBV12-3 or TRBV12-4 to TRBJ2-4; D is possibly TRBD1 (6 bases). This CDR3 region has 18 residues. The ends were cut back, 4 bases at V and 1 base at J, with 20 bases in the middle.

This clonotype has only a few counts. This CDR3 reads CATSGQTERGDQETQYF. The CDR3 region has the DNA TGTGCCACCAGTGGCCAAACAGAGCGGGGGGACCAAGAGACCCAGTACTTC. This chain uses TRBV24-1 with TRBJ2-5; TRBD2 matches 9 bases. Per the germline V gene, CDR1 is KGHDR and CDR2 is SFDVKD. V lost 5 bases to trimming and J lost 0 bases; unmatched junction nucleotides: 9. The CDR3 runs 17 residues.

This clonotype was seen only a few times. The J gene is TRBJ2-3, the V gene TRBV5-1; 7 positions match TRBD1. The CDR3 is 14 amino acids. Losses at the gene ends were 4 bases for V and 0 bases for J; bases not matched to a gene: 2. Germline assignment: CDR1 SGHRS and CDR2 YFSETQ. The CDR3 sequence is CASSTGQSTDTQYF. As DNA, the CDR3 is TGCGCCAGCAGCACGGGACAGAGCACAGATACGCAGTATTTT. The variable domain in full, completed from reference TRBV5-1 and TRBJ2-3, reads KAGVTQTPRYLIKTRGQQVTLSCSPISGHRSVSWYQQTPGQGLQFLFEYFSETQRNKGNFPGRFSGRQFSNSRSEMNVSTLELGDSALYLCASSTGQSTDTQYFGPGTRLTVL.

This clonotype was recorded a few times. This chain uses TRBV12-3 or TRBV12-4 with TRBJ1-1, with D tentatively TRBD1 (5 bases). This CDR3 is built from 15 residues. V lost 8 bases and J lost 1, with 17 bases in between. The CDR3 DNA is TGTGCCAGCCCCAGATGGGACCCGGAGAACACTGAAGCTTTCTTT. Amino acids: CASPRWDPENTEAFF.

The rearrangement uses TRBV3-1 and TRBJ2-7, with D possibly TRBD1 on 5 matching bases. Deletions cut 2 bases from V and 3 bases from J, with 8 bases between. This CDR3 has 13 amino acids. Germline V gives CDR1 LGHDT, CDR2 YNNKEL (reference sequence). The CDR3 loop is CASSQLDSYEQYF. CDR3 nucleotides: TGTGCCAGCAGCCAACTAGACAGCTACGAGCAGTACTTC.

This clonotype was counted between two and nine times. The chain links TRBV5-1 to TRBJ2-1; possibly TRBD2 for D (7 bases). CDR1 and CDR2 (germline): SGHRS, YFSETQ. This CDR3 is built from 15 residues. Trimming took off 0 bases at V and 5 bases at J, with 12 bases between the two ends. In nucleotides, the CDR3 is TGCGCCAGCAGCTTGGCGGGGGGCTGGAACAATGAGCAGTTCTTC. Protein: CASSLAGGWNNEQFF.

V usage is TRBV28 and J usage is TRBJ1-3, with D unresolved. This CDR3 contains 15 residues. The germline V and J ends were trimmed by 3 bases and 1 base, with 10 bases remaining between them. Per germline, CDR1 MDHEN and CDR2 SYDVKM. CDR3 amino acids: CASSLLGESGNTIYF. The CDR3 region has the DNA TGTGCCAGCAGTTTGTTGGGCGAATCTGGAAACACCATATATTTT.

This chain uses TRBV15 with TRBJ1-6; D unresolved. The CDR3 has 14 amino acids. CDR1 is LNHNV and CDR2 is YYDKDF in the germline V gene (reference sequence). Trimming stripped 3 bases from V and 10 bases from J, with 13 bases between. CDR3 in DNA: TGTGCCACCAGCAGCCATTTTTCAAAATCACCCCTCCACTTT. Translation: CATSSHFSKSPLHF.

Many counts were recorded for this clonotype. The CDR3 DNA follows: TGTGCCAGCAGTGAAGGGGGGGCCACCTACGAGCAGTACTTC. Its translation: CASSEGGATYEQYF. The chain has TRBV2 and TRBJ2-7; D may match TRBD1 or TRBD2 (6 bases each). V was trimmed by 1 base and J by 2 bases, leaving 9 bases between them. The CDR3 contains 14 residues. Germline assignment: CDR1 SNHLY and CDR2 FYNNEI.

This clonotype has just one count. This chain links TRBV12-3 or TRBV12-4 with TRBJ1-4; D perhaps matches TRBD1 (5 bases). This CDR3 has 13 residues. Deletions cut 4 bases from V and 8 bases from J, with 11 bases between. Written as DNA, the CDR3 is TGTGCCAGCAGTTATGGGGGGGGGGAAAAACTGTTTTTT. Amino acids: CASSYGGGEKLFF.

V and J are TRBV7-6 and TRBJ2-7, with a tentative D call TRBD2 (5 bases). This CDR3 region has 15 residues. Germline CDR1 and CDR2: SGHVS and FNYEAQ. V was trimmed by 1 base and J by 3 bases, leaving 13 bases between them. CDR3 amino acids: CASSLGNGVSYEQYF. The CDR3 DNA reads as TGTGCCAGCAGCTTAGGGAACGGGGTAAGCTACGAGCAGTACTTC. Based on the CDR3 plus reference TRBV7-6 and TRBJ2-7, the full variable domain is GAGVSQSPRYKVTKRGQDVALRCDPISGHVSLYWYRQALGQGPEFLTYFNYEAQQDKSGLPNDRFSAERPEGSISTLTIQRTEQRDSAMYRCASSLGNGVSYEQYFGPGTRLTVT.

The CDR3 region has the DNA TGTGCCAGCAGCCAAAGGCTAGGACAGATGAACACTGAAGCTTTCTTT. This encodes CASSQRLGQMNTEAFF. This chain joins TRBV7-9 and TRBJ1-1; D perhaps matches TRBD1 (6 bases). The ends were cut back, 5 bases at V and 0 bases at J, with 16 bases in the middle. Germline loops: CDR1 SEHNR, CDR2 FQNEAQ (reference sequence). The CDR3 loop spans 16 amino acids.